These 11 T cell receptor beta chains came from one sample sequenced in a study of T cell responses to AZD1222 COVID-19 vaccine. Sequenced by immunoSEQ multiplex PCR; TCRdb stores in-frame clones only, minus some. In the table there are around 100,000 clones, about 90% of which are singletons. Sample: peripheral blood, taken on day 0 of MenACWY control vaccination. These receptors were obtained from an adult in good health.

The chain has TRBV27 and TRBJ2-2, with a possible D match to TRBD2 (7 bases). With 4 bases removed from V and 6 bases from J, the gap between germline ends came to 21 bases. CDR1 and CDR2 (germline): MNHEY, SMNVEV (reference sequence). This CDR3 region has 17 residues. CDR3 protein: CASSSPSAVGGPGELFF. The CDR3, as DNA: TGTGCCAGCAGTTCCCCGTCGGCGGTGGGGGGGCCCGGGGAGCTGTTTTTT.

The chain combines TRBV10-2 with TRBJ2-2; D possibly uses TRBD1 or TRBD2 (5 bases each). The V gene's germline CDR1 is WSHSY and CDR2 SAAADI. This CDR3 contains 16 residues. The germline V and J ends were trimmed by 3 bases and 0 bases, with 11 bases remaining between them. The CDR3 spells CASSDWDGTNTGELFF. For the CDR3, the DNA is TGCGCCAGCAGTGATTGGGACGGCACGAACACCGGGGAGCTGTTTTTT.

This rearrangement joins TRBV18 to TRBJ2-5; D remains unclear. V gave up 1 base and J gave up 4 bases, with 4 bases separating them. This CDR3 contains 12 residues. Germline-derived CDR1 and CDR2 are KGHSH and LQKENI. The DNA for the CDR3 is TGTGCCAGCTCACCACAGGGAGAGACCCAGTACTTC. Encoded protein: CASSPQGETQYF.

This rearrangement joins TRBV7-2 to TRBJ2-1, with 10 nucleotides matching TRBD2. The V segment lost 3 bases and the J segment 7 bases; nucleotides outside the gene matches: 15. The CDR3 spans 18 residues. Germline values: CDR1 SGHTA, CDR2 FQGNSA. The CDR3 reads CASSLRTSGSILKNEQFF. The CDR3 DNA follows: TGTGCCAGCAGCTTGCGGACTAGCGGTTCTATACTTAAAAATGAGCAGTTCTTC.

The V and J genes are TRBV7-2 and TRBJ1-5, with a weak D call TRBD1 (6 bases). This CDR3 has 14 residues. CDR1 and CDR2 (germline): SGHTA, FQGNSA. Between the trimmed V and J ends, which lost 3 bases and 5 bases, there was a span of 11 bases. Written as DNA, the CDR3 is TGTGCCAGCAGCTTGGCGGGGGCGTATCAGCCCCAGCATTTT. Amino acids: CASSLAGAYQPQHF.

V and J are TRBV18 and TRBJ2-5; D is undetermined. Trimming removed 0 bases at V and 4 bases at J, with 6 bases between. Per germline, CDR1 KGHSH and CDR2 LQKENI. This CDR3 is 13 amino acids long. The CDR3 DNA sequence: TGTGCCAGCTCACCACCAGGGCTAGAGACCCAGTACTTC. It specifies CASSPPGLETQYF.

The chain links TRBV30 to TRBJ2-7; D remains unclear. V lost 0 bases and J 6 bases, leaving 15 bases between the germline ends. The CDR3 consists of 14 residues. Germline V gene data show CDR1 as GTSNPN and CDR2 as SVGIG (reference sequence). DNA for the CDR3: TGTGCCTGGAGTGTGGAAACGGCCAAGTCCGAGCAGTACTTC. Translated, it gives CAWSVETAKSEQYF. Full variable domain (rest looked up from reference TRBV30 and TRBJ2-7): SQTIHQWPATLVQPVGSPLSLECTVEGTSNPNLYWYRQAAGRGLQLLFYSVGIGQISSEVPQNLSASRPQDRQFILSSKKLLLSDSGFYLCAWSVETAKSEQYFGPGTRLTVT.

The chain combines TRBV5-5 with TRBJ2-7; a possible D gene is TRBD2 (6 bases). Looked up from germline, CDR1 is SGHKS and CDR2 is YYEKEE (reference sequence). Deletions cut 0 bases from V and 1 base from J, with 14 bases between. CDR3 length: 16 amino acids. In DNA, the CDR3 is TGTGCCAGCAGCTTGGCCGGGTCAGCGGGTTCCTACGAGCAGTACTTC. Its translation: CASSLAGSAGSYEQYF.

The rearrangement links TRBV18 to TRBJ2-1; no clear D. Trimming pared 3 bases from V and 9 bases from J, leaving 9 bases between. The germline V gene has CDR1 KGHSH and CDR2 LQKENI. The CDR3 has 12 amino acids. The CDR3 DNA reads TGTGCCAGCTCACCGGGTTCGGGTGAGCAGTTCTTC. It codes for CASSPGSGEQFF.

This chain links TRBV9 with TRBJ1-1; no clear D. The germline V gene encodes CDR1 SGDLS and CDR2 YYNGEE. Trimming shortened V by 1 base and J by 4 bases, and 8 bases separated the two germline ends. This CDR3 contains 13 residues. DNA for the CDR3: TGTGCCAGCAGCGTAAGTCCGGGCACTGAAGCTTTCTTT. Residues: CASSVSPGTEAFF.

The V call is TRBV28, the J call TRBJ1-5; D is undetermined. This CDR3 has 16 residues. V was shortened by 8 bases and J by 2 bases, with 19 bases between the two germline ends. Germline V gene data show CDR1 as MDHEN and CDR2 as SYDVKM. CDR3 protein: CASAYPPTVGNQPQHF. The CDR3 nucleotides are TGTGCCAGCGCCTACCCCCCAACGGTTGGCAATCAGCCCCAGCATTTT.